This TCR beta chain was found in a study of early T cells in non-severe SARS-CoV-2 infection. Turning to the study itself: Alpha and beta chains were unpaired, from unsorted whole-blood bulk RNA.

The germline V gene has CDR1 SGHRS and CDR2 YFSETQ. This CDR3 contains 14 residues. This clonotype was seen many times. One junction end disagrees with the germline gene, perhaps due to a read error. Unique molecular identifiers (one per individual cDNA molecule) were attached. MiXCR, applied by TCRdb to the 5' RACE reads, yields one record per CDR3 protein. The profile shows fewer than 85,000 distinct CDR3 sequences, about a sixth of them singletons. The origin of this receptor is an adult who was a healthcare worker with PCR-confirmed SARS-CoV-2 infection or an uninfected control (not recorded which). The material sequenced was whole blood. The V call is TRBV5-1, the J call TRBJ1-1, with TRBD1 matching 8 bases. This chain's CDR3 is CASSFTTGELREEF. The CDR3 nucleotides are TGCGCCAGCAGCTTCACGACAGGGGAACTTCGCGAGGAGTTT.